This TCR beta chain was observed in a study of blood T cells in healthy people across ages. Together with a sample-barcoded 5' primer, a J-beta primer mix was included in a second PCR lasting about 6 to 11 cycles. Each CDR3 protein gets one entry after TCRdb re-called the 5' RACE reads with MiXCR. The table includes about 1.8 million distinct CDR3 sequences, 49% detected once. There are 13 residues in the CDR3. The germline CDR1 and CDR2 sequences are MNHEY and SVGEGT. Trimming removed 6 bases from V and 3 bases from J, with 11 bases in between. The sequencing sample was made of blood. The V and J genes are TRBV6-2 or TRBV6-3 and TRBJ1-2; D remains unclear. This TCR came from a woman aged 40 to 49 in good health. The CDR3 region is CASSHTWDYGYTF. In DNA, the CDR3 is TGTGCCAGCAGCCATACATGGGACTATGGCTACACCTTC.